The sample holds one count of the clone carrying this TCR beta chain. Its specificity is unknown. Other DNA sequences of this sample code for an identical CDR3. Every patient was untreated before thyroid surgery. V trimming: 3 bases; J trimming: 10 bases; junction bases outside the gene matches: 10. This CDR3 has 15 residues. Germline CDR1 and CDR2: SGHAT and FQDESV (reference sequence). The data were obtained in a study of metastatic and nonmetastatic thyroid tumors. The study's findings and limits: Reports indicated that malignant thyroid tumors showed significantly higher TCR beta diversity than benign nodules did, in blood and tumor.

Using MiXCR, TCRdb re-called clones from the PCR reads. The data show over 30,000 clones, under 25% seen once. The sequenced sample consisted of tumor tissue. The origin of this receptor is a male donor with papillary thyroid cancer or a benign thyroid nodule (not recorded which). Some clones in this sample may be carry-over from other donors' samples. This chain joins TRBV11-1 and TRBJ2-1; TRBD1 matches at 9 bases. CDR3 in DNA: TGTGCCAGCAGCTTTTCCGGGACAGGGACATTAGAGCAGTTCTTC. Translating gives CASSFSGTGTLEQFF. The whole variable domain, remainder taken from reference TRBV11-1 and TRBJ2-1, is EAEVAQSPRYKITEKSQAVAFWCDPISGHATLYWYRQILGQGPELLVQFQDESVVDDSQLPKDRFSAERLKGVDSTLKIQPAELGDSAMYLCASSFSGTGTLEQFFGPGTRLTVL.